A selection of T cell receptor beta chains follows, all from one sample in a study of blood T cell repertoires in COVID-19. Here immunoSEQ multiplex PCR was the method, and the copy in TCRdb shows in-frame clones only, minus some. The data show some 210,000 clones, roughly four fifths seen once. Sequences were obtained from peripheral blood. These receptors all come from a woman in her thirties or forties with acute or convalescent COVID-19. The CDR3 runs from the conserved cysteine through the conserved F or W. A D gene is named only where the DNA matches it firmly. Rows give clone size only sometimes, using once, few, many, or a class for an expanded clone.

TRBJ1-2,.,.,TRBV7-2,TGTGCCAGCAGCTTAGACGCTTCAGACACCCCACGGGACTACACCTTC,CASSLDASDTPRDYTF
TRBJ2-3,TRBD2,.,TRBV5-1,TGCGCCAGCAGCTTGCGGACTAGCGGCGCAGATACGCAGTATTTT,CASSLRTSGADTQYF
TRBJ1-5,.,.,TRBV27,TGTGCCAGCAGTTTATCGACTTATCAGCCCCAGCATTTT,CASSLSTYQPQHF
TRBJ1-1,.,once,TRBV9,TGTGCCAGCAGCCCAGGGGATTCAGGGGCTTTCTTT,CASSPGDSGAFF
TRBJ2-1,.,.,TRBV7-2,TGTGCCAGCAGCTTGGAGGGGGCCCAAAGGAGTGAGCAGTTCTTC,CASSLEGAQRSEQFF
TRBJ1-4,TRBD1,.,TRBV25-1,TGTGCCAGCAGTGAAGAACGGGAGGGGGCGGGTGAAAAACTGTTTTTT,CASSEEREGAGEKLFF
TRBJ1-5,TRBD1,.,TRBV6-5,TGTGCCAGCAGGCCACAGGGGGTCGAGAATCAGCCCCAGCATTTT,CASRPQGVENQPQHF
TRBJ1-1,.,.,TRBV5-6,TGTGCCAGCAGCCCGGTTTTTTTGTCGAACACTGAAGCTTTCTTT,CASSPVFLSNTEAFF
TRBJ2-1,.,.,TRBV29-1,TGCAGCGTTGAAACAGAATACAATGAGCAGTTCTTC,CSVETEYNEQFF
TRBJ2-7,TRBD1,.,TRBV15,TGTGCCACCAGCAACAGGACAGGGTCGTCCGAGCAGTACTTC,CATSNRTGSSEQYF
TRBJ1-2,.,once,TRBV29-1,TGCAGCGCCCTTCGGGATGGCTACACCTTC,CSALRDGYTF
TRBJ1-1,TRBD1,.,TRBV5-1,TGCGCCAGCAGCTTTCGACAGGGGTACACTGAAGCTTTCTTT,CASSFRQGYTEAFF
TRBJ1-3,TRBD1,.,TRBV6-5,TGTGCCAGCAGTTACTCGACAGGGGGTGGAAACACCATATATTTT,CASSYSTGGGNTIYF
TRBJ2-7,.,.,TRBV10-3,TGTGCCATCAGTGCCGGGGCAGGGGCGTACGAGCAGTACTTC,CAISAGAGAYEQYF
TRBJ2-1,TRBD2,.,TRBV10-1,TGCGCCAGTAATTCCATTAGCGGGGGGGAGCAGTTCTTC,CASNSISGGEQFF
TRBJ2-1,TRBD2,.,TRBV5-4,TGTGCCAGCAGCTCGCCCTTACCGGGAGGCTACAATGAGCAGTTCTTC,CASSSPLPGGYNEQFF
TRBJ2-3,TRBD2,.,TRBV5-6,TGTGCCAGCAGCTTGATGGGACTAGCGGGATCGTGGACAGATACGCAGTATTTT,CASSLMGLAGSWTDTQYF
TRBJ1-5,.,once,TRBV6-5,TGTGCCGCCGGGAGGGCAGATTATAGCAATCAGCCCCAGCATTTT,CAAGRADYSNQPQHF
TRBJ2-5,.,.,TRBV2,TGTGCCAGCAGTGGCTGGACAGAAGAGACCCAGTACTTC,CASSGWTEETQYF
TRBJ1-5,TRBD1,few,TRBV3-1/TRBV3-2,TGTGCCAGCAGTCCCGGACAGGGAGGAAATCAGCCCCAGCATTTT,CASSPGQGGNQPQHF
TRBJ1-4,TRBD1,.,TRBV5-6,TGTGCCAGCAGCCCATCTGACAGGGGGCGTGAAAAACTGTTTTTT,CASSPSDRGREKLFF
TRBJ2-7,.,.,TRBV11-2,TGTGCCAGCAGCTTTCTAGGAGGGGACTACGAGCAGTACTTC,CASSFLGGDYEQYF
TRBJ2-7,.,once,TRBV11-2,TGTGCCAGCAGCTTAGTAGGGACACCCCAGCAGTACTTC,CASSLVGTPQQYF
TRBJ2-3,TRBD2,.,TRBV30,TGTGCCTGGGAGCGGGGGCTGGCCGATACGCAGTATTTT,CAWERGLADTQYF
TRBJ1-2,.,.,TRBV14,TGTGCCAGCAGCCTCGTACAGGGAGACGGCTATGGCTACACCTTC,CASSLVQGDGYGYTF
TRBJ2-3,TRBD2,.,TRBV27,TGTGCCAGCAGTTTGGGTAGCGGGGCAGATACGCAGTATTTT,CASSLGSGADTQYF
TRBJ1-4,TRBD1,.,TRBV4-1,TGCGCCAGCTCACCCCAGGGGGCTTGGAATGAAAAACTGTTTTTT,CASSPQGAWNEKLFF
TRBJ2-3,.,.,TRBV9,TGTGCCAGCAGCCCCTTGGGGCGGGGTGGGGATACGCAGTATTTT,CASSPLGRGGDTQYF
TRBJ2-6,TRBD2,.,TRBV7-8,TGTGCCAGCAGCTTACTATCCGCGGGGGGTGCGGGGGCCAACGTCCTGACTTTC,CASSLLSAGGAGANVLTF
TRBJ1-2,.,.,TRBV5-5,TGTGCCAGCAGCTTGCACGGGGGGACGGGAGATGGCTACACCTTC,CASSLHGGTGDGYTF
TRBJ1-4,.,.,TRBV29-1,TGCAGCGTTGCAGGGTGGTCCGCTAATGAAAAACTGTTTTTT,CSVAGWSANEKLFF
TRBJ1-1,.,.,TRBV7-2,TGTGCCAGCAGCTTTAAGGTTTCGGACACGGTTTTTGAAGCTTTCTTT,CASSFKVSDTVFEAFF
TRBJ2-3,TRBD2,few,TRBV5-1,TGCGCCAGCAGCTTGTCGGCGGGGGGCCACACAGATACGCAGTATTTT,CASSLSAGGHTDTQYF
TRBJ1-3,.,few,TRBV3-1/TRBV3-2,TGTGCCAGCAGCCTCCAGACAGGAAACACCATATATTTT,CASSLQTGNTIYF
TRBJ2-3,TRBD2,.,TRBV5-1,TGCGCCAGCAGCAGTAGCGGGAGTATGGATACGCAGTATTTT,CASSSSGSMDTQYF
TRBJ2-7,TRBD2,.,TRBV5-1,TGCGCCAGCACCCAGGCGGGGGGCTACTACGAGCAGTACTTC,CASTQAGGYYEQYF
TRBJ1-4,.,.,TRBV27,TGTGCCAGCAGTTTACGAGGGAGAGGGGAAAAACTGTTTTTT,CASSLRGRGEKLFF
TRBJ2-2,.,.,TRBV3-1/TRBV3-2,TGTGCCAGCAGCCAAGTAGCCTTGGAAGCCGGGGAGCTGTTTTTT,CASSQVALEAGELFF
TRBJ1-6,.,.,TRBV20-1,TGCAGTGCCAGTGGGTTGCAGGGTAGGGGGTCACCCCTCCACTTT,CSASGLQGRGSPLHF
TRBJ2-3,TRBD2,once,TRBV5-8,TGTGCCAGCACCCAGGGACTAGCGGAGTACACAGATACGCAGTATTTT,CASTQGLAEYTDTQYF
TRBJ1-5,.,.,TRBV6-4,TGTGCCAGCAGTGAATCGAGCAATCAGCCCCAGCATTTT,CASSESSNQPQHF
TRBJ2-3,.,few,TRBV5-1,TGCGCCAGCAGCTCCAGGGCTACGGGCACAGATACGCAGTATTTT,CASSSRATGTDTQYF
TRBJ1-2,TRBD1,.,TRBV4-2,TGTGCCAGCAGCCAAGAAGACAGGGGTCGTGGCTACACCTTC,CASSQEDRGRGYTF
TRBJ2-7,TRBD2,.,TRBV12-3/TRBV12-4,TGTGCCAGCATGACTAGCGGGAGTTTCGAGCAGTACTTC,CASMTSGSFEQYF
TRBJ2-7,.,.,TRBV19,TGTGCCAGTAGTATAGACTACTCCTACGAGCAGTACTTC,CASSIDYSYEQYF
TRBJ1-2,.,.,TRBV5-1,TGCGCCAGCAGCTTGGCCACGGGGGGCACAAGTGGCTACACCTTC,CASSLATGGTSGYTF
TRBJ1-1,.,.,TRBV11-2,TGTGCCAGCAGCGTTGCATCAGGGATTGAAGCTTTCTTT,CASSVASGIEAFF
TRBJ1-1,TRBD1,.,TRBV27,TGTGCCAGCAGTCGACAGGGGGTTTTATTCGGTGAAGCTTTCTTT,CASSRQGVLFGEAFF
TRBJ1-2,TRBD1,.,TRBV27,TGTGCCAGCAGTTTATTTAGTAGACAGGGGCATGGCTACACCTTC,CASSLFSRQGHGYTF
TRBJ2-1,TRBD1,.,TRBV6-6,TGTGCCAGCAGTTACGAGGGGGCGGCCGTAAACAATGAGCAGTTCTTC,CASSYEGAAVNNEQFF
TRBJ2-5,.,.,TRBV10-3,TGTGCCATCAGTGACGCGGGCCCCCAAGAGACCCAGTACTTC,CAISDAGPQETQYF
TRBJ2-3,.,.,TRBV7-3,TGTGCCAGCAGCTTAATTGGGGGGAAAGATACGCAGTATTTT,CASSLIGGKDTQYF